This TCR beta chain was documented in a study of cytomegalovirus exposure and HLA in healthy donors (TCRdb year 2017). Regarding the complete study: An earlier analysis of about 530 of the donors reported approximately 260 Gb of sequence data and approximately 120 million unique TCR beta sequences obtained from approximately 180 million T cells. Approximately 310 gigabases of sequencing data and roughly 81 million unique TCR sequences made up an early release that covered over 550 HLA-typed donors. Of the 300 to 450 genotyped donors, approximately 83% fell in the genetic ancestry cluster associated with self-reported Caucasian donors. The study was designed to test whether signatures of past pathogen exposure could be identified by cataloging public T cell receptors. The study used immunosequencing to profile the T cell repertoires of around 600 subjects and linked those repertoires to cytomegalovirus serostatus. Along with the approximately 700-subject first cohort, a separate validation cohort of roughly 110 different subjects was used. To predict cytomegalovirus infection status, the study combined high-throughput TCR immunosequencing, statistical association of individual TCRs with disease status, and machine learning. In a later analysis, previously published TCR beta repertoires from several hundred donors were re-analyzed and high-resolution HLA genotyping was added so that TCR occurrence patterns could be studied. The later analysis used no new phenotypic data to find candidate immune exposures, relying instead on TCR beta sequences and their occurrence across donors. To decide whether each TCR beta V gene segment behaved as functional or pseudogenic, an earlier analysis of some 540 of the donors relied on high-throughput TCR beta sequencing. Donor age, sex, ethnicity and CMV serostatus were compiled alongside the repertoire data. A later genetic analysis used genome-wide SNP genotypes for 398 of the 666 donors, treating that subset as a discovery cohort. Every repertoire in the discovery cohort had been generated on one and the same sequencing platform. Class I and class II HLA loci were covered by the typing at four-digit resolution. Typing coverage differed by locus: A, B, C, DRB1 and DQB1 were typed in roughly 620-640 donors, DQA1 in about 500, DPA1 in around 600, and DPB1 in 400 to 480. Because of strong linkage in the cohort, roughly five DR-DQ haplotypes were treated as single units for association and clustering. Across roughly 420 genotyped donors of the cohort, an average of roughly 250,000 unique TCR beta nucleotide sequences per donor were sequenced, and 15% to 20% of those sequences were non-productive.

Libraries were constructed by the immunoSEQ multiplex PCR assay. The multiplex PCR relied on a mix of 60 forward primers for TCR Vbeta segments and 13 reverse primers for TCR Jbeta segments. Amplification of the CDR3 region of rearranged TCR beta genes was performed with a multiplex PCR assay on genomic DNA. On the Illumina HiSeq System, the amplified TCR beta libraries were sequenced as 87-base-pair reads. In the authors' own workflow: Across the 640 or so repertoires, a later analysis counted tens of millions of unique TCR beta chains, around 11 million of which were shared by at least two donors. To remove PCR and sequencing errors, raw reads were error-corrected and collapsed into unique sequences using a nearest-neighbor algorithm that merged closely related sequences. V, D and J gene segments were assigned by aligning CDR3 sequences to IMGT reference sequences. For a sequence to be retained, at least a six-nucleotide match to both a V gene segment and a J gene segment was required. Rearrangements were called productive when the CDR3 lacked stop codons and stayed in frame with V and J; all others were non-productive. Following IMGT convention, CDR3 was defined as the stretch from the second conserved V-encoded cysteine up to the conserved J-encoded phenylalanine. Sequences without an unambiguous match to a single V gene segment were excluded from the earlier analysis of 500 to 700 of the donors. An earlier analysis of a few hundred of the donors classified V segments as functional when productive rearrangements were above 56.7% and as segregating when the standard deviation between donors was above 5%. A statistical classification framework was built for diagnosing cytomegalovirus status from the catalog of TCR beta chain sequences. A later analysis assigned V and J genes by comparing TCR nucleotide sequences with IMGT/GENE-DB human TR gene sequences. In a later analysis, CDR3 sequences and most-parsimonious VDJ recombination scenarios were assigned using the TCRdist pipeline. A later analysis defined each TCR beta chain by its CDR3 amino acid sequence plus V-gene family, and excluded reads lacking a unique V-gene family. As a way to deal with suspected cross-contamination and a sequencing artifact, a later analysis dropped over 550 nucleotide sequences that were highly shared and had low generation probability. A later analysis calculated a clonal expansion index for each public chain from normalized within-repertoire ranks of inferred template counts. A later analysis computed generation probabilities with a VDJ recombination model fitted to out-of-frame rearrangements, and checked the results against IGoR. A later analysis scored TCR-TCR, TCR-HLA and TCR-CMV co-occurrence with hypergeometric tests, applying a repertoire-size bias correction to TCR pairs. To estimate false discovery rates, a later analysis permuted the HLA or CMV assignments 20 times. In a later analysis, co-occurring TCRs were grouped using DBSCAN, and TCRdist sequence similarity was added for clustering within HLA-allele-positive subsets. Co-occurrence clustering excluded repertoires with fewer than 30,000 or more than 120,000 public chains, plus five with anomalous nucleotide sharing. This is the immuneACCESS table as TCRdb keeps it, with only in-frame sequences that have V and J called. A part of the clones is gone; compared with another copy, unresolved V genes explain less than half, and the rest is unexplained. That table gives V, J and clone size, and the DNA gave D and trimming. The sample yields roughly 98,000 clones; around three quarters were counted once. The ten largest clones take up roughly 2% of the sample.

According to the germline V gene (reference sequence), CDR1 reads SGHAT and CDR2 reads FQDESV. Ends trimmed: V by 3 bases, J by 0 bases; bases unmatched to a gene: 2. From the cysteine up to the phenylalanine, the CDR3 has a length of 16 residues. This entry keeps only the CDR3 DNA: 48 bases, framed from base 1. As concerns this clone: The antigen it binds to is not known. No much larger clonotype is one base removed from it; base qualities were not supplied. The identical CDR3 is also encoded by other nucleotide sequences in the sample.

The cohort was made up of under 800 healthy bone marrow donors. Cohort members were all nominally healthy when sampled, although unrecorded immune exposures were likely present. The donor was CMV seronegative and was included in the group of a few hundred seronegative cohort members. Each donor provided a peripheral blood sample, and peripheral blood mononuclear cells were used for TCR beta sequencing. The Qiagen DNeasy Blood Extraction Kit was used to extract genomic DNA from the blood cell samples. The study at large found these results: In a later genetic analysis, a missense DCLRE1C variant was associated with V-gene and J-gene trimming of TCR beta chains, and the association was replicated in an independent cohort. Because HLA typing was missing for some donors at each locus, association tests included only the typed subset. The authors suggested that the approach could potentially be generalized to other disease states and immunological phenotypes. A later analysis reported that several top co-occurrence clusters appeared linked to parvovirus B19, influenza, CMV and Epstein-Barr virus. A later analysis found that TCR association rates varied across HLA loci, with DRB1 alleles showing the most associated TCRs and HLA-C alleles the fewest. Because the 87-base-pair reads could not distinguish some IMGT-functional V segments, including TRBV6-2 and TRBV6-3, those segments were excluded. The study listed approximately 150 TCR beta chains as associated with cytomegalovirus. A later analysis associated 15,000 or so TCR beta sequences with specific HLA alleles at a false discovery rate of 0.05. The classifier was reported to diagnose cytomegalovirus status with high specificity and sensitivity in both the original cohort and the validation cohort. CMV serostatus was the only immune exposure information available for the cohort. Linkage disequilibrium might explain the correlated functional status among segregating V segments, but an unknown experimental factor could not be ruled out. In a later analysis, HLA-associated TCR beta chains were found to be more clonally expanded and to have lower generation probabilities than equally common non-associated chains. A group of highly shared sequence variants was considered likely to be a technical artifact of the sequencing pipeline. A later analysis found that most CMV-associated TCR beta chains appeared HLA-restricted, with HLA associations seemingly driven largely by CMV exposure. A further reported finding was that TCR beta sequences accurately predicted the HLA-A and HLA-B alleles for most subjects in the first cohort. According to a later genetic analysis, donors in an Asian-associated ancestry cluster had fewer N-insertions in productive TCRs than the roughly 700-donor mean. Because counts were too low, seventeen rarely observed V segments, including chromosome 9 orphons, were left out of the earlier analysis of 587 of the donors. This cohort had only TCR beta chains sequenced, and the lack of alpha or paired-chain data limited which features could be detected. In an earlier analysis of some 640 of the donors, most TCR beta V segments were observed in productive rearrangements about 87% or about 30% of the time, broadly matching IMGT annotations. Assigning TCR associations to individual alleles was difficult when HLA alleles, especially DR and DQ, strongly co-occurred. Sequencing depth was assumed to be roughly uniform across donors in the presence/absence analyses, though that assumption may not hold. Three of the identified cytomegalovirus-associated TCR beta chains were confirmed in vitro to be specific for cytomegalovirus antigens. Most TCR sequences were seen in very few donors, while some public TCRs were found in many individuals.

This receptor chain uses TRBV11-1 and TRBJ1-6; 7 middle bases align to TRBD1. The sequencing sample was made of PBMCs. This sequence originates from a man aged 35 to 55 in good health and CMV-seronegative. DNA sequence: TGTGCCAGCAGCTTCGACAGGGCCTCCTATAATTCACCCCTCCACTTT. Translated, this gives CASSFDRASYNSPLHF.